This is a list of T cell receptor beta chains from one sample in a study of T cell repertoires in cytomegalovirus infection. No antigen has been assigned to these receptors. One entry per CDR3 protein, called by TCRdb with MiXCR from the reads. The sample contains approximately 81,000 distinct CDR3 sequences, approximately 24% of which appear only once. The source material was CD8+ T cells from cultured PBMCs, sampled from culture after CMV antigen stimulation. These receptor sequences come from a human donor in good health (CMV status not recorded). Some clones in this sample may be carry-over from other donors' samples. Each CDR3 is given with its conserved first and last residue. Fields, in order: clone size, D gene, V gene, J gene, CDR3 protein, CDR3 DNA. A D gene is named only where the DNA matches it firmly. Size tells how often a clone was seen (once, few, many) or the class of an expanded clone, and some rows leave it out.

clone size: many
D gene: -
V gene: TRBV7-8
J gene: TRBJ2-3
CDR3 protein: CASSADLSPDTQYF
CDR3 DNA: TGTGCCAGCAGCGCAGACTTATCCCCAGATACGCAGTATTTT

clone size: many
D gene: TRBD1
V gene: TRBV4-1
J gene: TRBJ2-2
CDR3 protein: CASSQDMGTGAGELFF
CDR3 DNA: TGCGCCAGCAGCCAAGATATGGGGACAGGGGCAGGGGAGCTGTTTTTT

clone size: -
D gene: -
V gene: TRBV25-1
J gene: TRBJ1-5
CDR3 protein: CASSTGSNQPQHF
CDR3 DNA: TGTGCCAGCAGTACAGGATCCAATCAGCCCCAGCATTTT

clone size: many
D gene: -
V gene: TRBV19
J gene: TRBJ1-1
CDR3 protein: CASSIGGGFTEAFF
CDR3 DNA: TGTGCCAGTAGTATTGGGGGGGGATTCACTGAAGCTTTCTTT

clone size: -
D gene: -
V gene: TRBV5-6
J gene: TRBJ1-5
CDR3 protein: CASSLGAGRNQPQHF
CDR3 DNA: TGTGCCAGCAGCTTGGGGGCTGGTCGCAATCAGCCCCAGCATTTT

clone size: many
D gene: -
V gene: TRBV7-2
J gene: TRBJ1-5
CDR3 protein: CASSPGLWQPQHF
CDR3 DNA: TGTGCCAGCAGCCCGGGTCTCTGGCAGCCCCAGCATTTT

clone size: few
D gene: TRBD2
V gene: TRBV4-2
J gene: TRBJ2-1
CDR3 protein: CASTPGTSGYNEQFF
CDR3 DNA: TGTGCCAGCACCCCGGGGACTAGCGGGTACAATGAGCAGTTCTTC

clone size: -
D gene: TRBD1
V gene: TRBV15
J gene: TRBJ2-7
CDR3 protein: CATAAGGTYEQYF
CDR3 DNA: TGTGCCACCGCGGCAGGGGGAACATACGAGCAGTACTTC

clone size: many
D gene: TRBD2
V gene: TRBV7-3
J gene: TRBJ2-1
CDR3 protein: CASSFGLALYNEQFF
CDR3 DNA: TGTGCCAGCAGCTTCGGACTAGCGCTATACAATGAGCAGTTCTTC

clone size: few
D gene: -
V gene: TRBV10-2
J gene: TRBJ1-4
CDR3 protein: CASSDVAGWSEKLFF
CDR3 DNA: TGCGCCAGCAGTGATGTCGCAGGGTGGAGTGAAAAACTGTTTTTT

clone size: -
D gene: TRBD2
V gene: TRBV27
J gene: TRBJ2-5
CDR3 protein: CASSFLAGGPETQYF
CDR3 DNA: TGTGCCAGCAGTTTTTTAGCGGGGGGGCCAGAGACCCAGTACTTC

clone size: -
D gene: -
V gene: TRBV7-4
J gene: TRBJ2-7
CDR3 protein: CASSAESPVEQYF
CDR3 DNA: TGTGCCAGCAGCGCGGAGTCGCCGGTCGAGCAGTACTTC

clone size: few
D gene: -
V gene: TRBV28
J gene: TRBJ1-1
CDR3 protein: CASSTYSGAGTEAFF
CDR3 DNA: TGTGCCAGCAGTACCTACTCCGGGGCTGGCACTGAAGCTTTCTTT

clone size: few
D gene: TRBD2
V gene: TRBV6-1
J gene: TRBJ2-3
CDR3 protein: CASSEASGRGGDTQYF
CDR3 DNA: TGTGCCAGCAGTGAGGCTAGCGGGAGGGGAGGAGATACGCAGTATTTT

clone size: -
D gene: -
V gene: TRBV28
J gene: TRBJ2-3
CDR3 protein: CASSSQKTQYF
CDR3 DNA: TGTGCCAGCAGTTCTCAAAAAACGCAGTATTTT

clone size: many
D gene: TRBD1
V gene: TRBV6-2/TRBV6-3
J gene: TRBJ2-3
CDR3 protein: CASSYTGQGTHDTQYF
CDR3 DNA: TGTGCCAGCAGTTACACCGGACAGGGGACACACGATACGCAGTATTTT

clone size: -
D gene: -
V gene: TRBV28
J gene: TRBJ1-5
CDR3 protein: CASSSDQPQHF
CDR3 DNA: TGTGCCAGCAGTTCGGATCAGCCCCAGCATTTT

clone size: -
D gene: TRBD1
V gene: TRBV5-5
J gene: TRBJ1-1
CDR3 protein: CASSLGQGTTEAFF
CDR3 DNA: TGTGCCAGCAGCTTGGGACAGGGAACCACTGAAGCTTTCTTT

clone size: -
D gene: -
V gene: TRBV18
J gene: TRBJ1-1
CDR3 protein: CASSSGLKGSEAFF
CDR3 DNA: TGTGCCAGCTCCTCAGGGCTCAAAGGTAGTGAAGCTTTCTTT

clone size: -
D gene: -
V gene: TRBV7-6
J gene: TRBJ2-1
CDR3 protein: CASSLPGLVNEQFF
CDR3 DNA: TGTGCCAGCAGCTTACCGGGATTGGTCAATGAGCAGTTCTTC

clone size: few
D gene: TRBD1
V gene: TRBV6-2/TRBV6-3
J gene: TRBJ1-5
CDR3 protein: CASSRRQGDNQPQHF
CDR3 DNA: TGTGCCAGCAGTAGACGACAGGGCGACAATCAGCCCCAGCATTTT